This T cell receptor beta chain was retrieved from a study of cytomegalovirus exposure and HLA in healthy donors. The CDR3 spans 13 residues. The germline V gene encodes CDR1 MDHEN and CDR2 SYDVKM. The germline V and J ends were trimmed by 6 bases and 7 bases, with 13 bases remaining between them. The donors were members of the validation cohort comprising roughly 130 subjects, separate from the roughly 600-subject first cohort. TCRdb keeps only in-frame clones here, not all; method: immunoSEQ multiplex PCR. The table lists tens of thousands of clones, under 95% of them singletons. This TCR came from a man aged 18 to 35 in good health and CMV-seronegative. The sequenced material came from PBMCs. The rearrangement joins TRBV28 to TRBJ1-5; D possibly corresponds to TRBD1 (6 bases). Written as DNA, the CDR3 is TGTGCCAGCAGCCTTTATAGGGGGCAGCCCCAGCATTTT. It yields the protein CASSLYRGQPQHF. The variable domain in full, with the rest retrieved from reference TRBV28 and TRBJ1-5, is DVKVTQSSRYLVKRTGEKVFLECVQDMDHENMFWYRQDPGLGLRLIYFSYDVKMKEKGDIPEGYSVSREKKERFSLILESASTNQTSMYLCASSLYRGQPQHFGDGTRLSIL.